The 11 T cell receptor beta chains below all came from one sample that was sequenced in a study of regulatory T cells in long-lasting Graves disease. TCR beta libraries were built with iRepertoire HTBI primers and Arm-PCR of CDR3 regions. TCRdb ran MiXCR on the multiplex PCR reads and lists one entry per CDR3 protein. The sample records roughly 320,000 distinct CDR3 sequences, over 15% being singletons. Time point here: newly diagnosed GD, antithyroid drugs for less than 3 months. Isolated PBMC RNA provided the starting material for the TCR library. The data were also submitted as part of a second study, on T cells in Graves' hyperthyroidism and ophthalmopathy.

The sequencing used peripheral blood mononuclear cells (PBMCs), collected at new diagnosis, from a patient treated with antithyroid drugs. These receptors came from a man aged 40-49 years with Graves disease.

The chain joins TRBV18 to TRBJ2-7, with TRBD1 matching 8 bases. Unmatched junction bases numbered 4, after V lost 4 bases and J lost 5 bases. The CDR3 is made up of 13 amino acids. Germline CDR1 is KGHSH and CDR2 is LQKENI. The DNA for the CDR3 is TGTGCCAGCTCACAAGGACAGGGCCACGAGCAGTACTTC. Translation: CASSQGQGHEQYF.

This clonotype was found many times. The V gene is TRBV28, the J gene TRBJ1-5; D gene unclear. Germline loops: CDR1 MDHEN, CDR2 SYDVKM. CDR3 length equals 11 residues. Trimming took off 6 bases at V and 7 bases at J, with 7 bases between the two ends. As DNA, the CDR3 is TGTGCCAGCAGCGCCCGGCAGCCCCAGCATTTT. Encoded protein: CASSARQPQHF.

This clonotype was counted only a few times. V usage is TRBV5-1 and J usage is TRBJ2-5; 9 bases agree with TRBD1. Germline CDR1 and CDR2: SGHRS and YFSETQ. The CDR3 loop spans 15 amino acids. Trimming took 4 bases from V and 4 from J; bases not matched to a gene: 8. In DNA form, the CDR3 reads TGCGCCAGCAGCATCGGGACAGGGATTGGAGAGACCCAGTACTTC. This encodes CASSIGTGIGETQYF.

There are many counts of this clonotype. The chain is built from TRBV28 and TRBJ2-1, with a tentative D call TRBD1 (5 bases). Germline values: CDR1 MDHEN, CDR2 SYDVKM. The CDR3 contains 14 residues. V lost 4 bases to trimming and J lost 2 bases, with 9 bases between them. CDR3 sequence: CASSSRAPYNEQFF. DNA of the CDR3: TGTGCCAGCAGTTCCAGGGCCCCCTACAATGAGCAGTTCTTC.

As to this clonotype: Because it lacks the conserved phenylalanine or tryptophan at the end, this CDR3 is likely a read error. The limits of the CDR3 on the DNA are not certain, so only TCRdb's listed CDR3 is given. The chain is built from TRBV5-1 and TRBJ2-3; TRBD2, the table's D call, was not compared with the DNA. Germline V gene data show CDR1 as SGHRS and CDR2 as YFSETQ. Ends included, the CDR3 has 18 residues. CDR3 protein: CASSIGLAGGPRTDTQYL.

This clonotype was recorded many times. The gene calls are TRBV24-1 and TRBJ2-7; 7 bases agree with TRBD1. Germline V gene data show CDR1 as KGHDR and CDR2 as SFDVKD. The CDR3 is made up of 15 amino acids. V trimming: 5 bases; J trimming: 7 bases; junction bases outside the gene matches: 13. The CDR3 DNA reads as TGTGCCACCAGTGGAAGCAGAGACAGGGTTGGAGAGCAGTACTTC. Encoded protein: CATSGSRDRVGEQYF.

The genes are TRBV5-5 and TRBJ1-3; D may be TRBD1 (5 bases). The CDR3 has 13 amino acids. Deletions cut 3 bases from V and 1 base from J, with 5 bases between. Germline V gene sequence: CDR1 SGHKS, CDR2 YYEKEE (reference sequence). The CDR3 DNA is TGTGCCAGCAGCTGGACATCTGGAAACACCATATATTTT. Its protein product is CASSWTSGNTIYF.

The gene calls are TRBV15 and TRBJ2-5, with 7 bases aligning to TRBD1. The V gene's germline CDR1 is LNHNV and CDR2 YYDKDF (reference sequence). J lost 1 base, V lost 2 bases, and 1 base had no gene match. This CDR3 spans 14 amino acids. CDR3 sequence: CATSRYRGQETQYF. DNA for the CDR3: TGTGCCACCAGCAGATACAGGGGCCAAGAGACCCAGTACTTC.

The sample holds many counts of this clonotype. This rearrangement joins TRBV27 to TRBJ2-7; 9 nucleotides match TRBD2. Germline values: CDR1 MNHEY, CDR2 SMNVEV (reference sequence). V dropped 9 bases and J dropped 0; count of bases not matched to a gene: 9. The CDR3 runs to 15 residues. DNA of the CDR3: TGTGCCAGTAATCGGGGCGGGGGGGCCTCCTACGAGCAGTACTTC. Translation: CASNRGGGASYEQYF.

The CDR3, as DNA: TGTGCCAGCAGTTTAGGGGGGGGGGCGAACACCGGGGAGCTGTTTTTT. It yields the protein CASSLGGGANTGELFF. The J gene is TRBJ2-2, the V gene TRBV12-3 or TRBV12-4, with TRBD2 matching 7 bases. The V and J ends lost 1 base and 0 bases, in that order; junction bases with no gene match: 2. The CDR3 totals 16 residues.

This chain connects TRBV28 to TRBJ1-4, with D perhaps matching TRBD1 (5 bases). V lost 3 bases and J 8 bases, leaving 16 bases between the germline ends. The CDR3 is 15 residues long. Looked up from germline, CDR1 is MDHEN and CDR2 is SYDVKM. The CDR3 DNA follows: TGTGCCAGCAGTTTTTTTCGGCAGGGCGGGGAAAAACTGTTTTTT. Encoded protein: CASSFFRQGGEKLFF.